This T cell receptor (beta chain) was sequenced for a study of shared clonotypes between healthy human individuals. The authors loaded around 200 ng DNA, roughly 27,000 T cell genomes, into sorted-subset replicate PCRs. Profiled with immunoSEQ multiplex PCR; TCRdb holds only in-frame clones, not every one. The table shows some 660,000 clones, with about 80% occurring only once. Trimming pared 2 bases from V and 2 bases from J, leaving 10 bases between. CDR3 length: 15 residues. Germline V CDR1 and CDR2: SGHRS, YFSETQ. V is TRBV5-1 and J is TRBJ2-2, with D unresolved. Sequenced input: memory CD4+ T cells sorted from blood. Subset given: CD45RA-negative fraction. This receptor was identified in a woman aged 25 to 39 in good health. CDR3 in DNA: TGCGCCAGCAGCTTTAATTTAGGTAACACCGGGGAGCTGTTTTTT. This sequence encodes CASSFNLGNTGELFF.